The entry that follows covers one T cell receptor beta chain sequence. This specimen belongs to a study of T-cell memory formation after mild COVID-19. Overall study context: The two donors had largely donor-specific TCR clusters.

MiXCR, run by TCRdb on the 5' RACE reads, gives a single entry per CDR3 protein. The sample includes 350,000 to 450,000 distinct CDR3 sequences, approximately 27% of them seen just once. V gave up 0 bases and J gave up 7 bases; unmatched junction bases: 3. The CDR3 covers 14 residues. The V gene's germline CDR1 is SGHDT and CDR2 YYEEEE. Sequencing input: PBMCs or a T cell subset sorted from them (not recorded which). The rearrangement links TRBV5-6 to TRBJ1-2; the match to TRBD1 covers 10 bases. The clonotype originates from an adult woman who had mild COVID-19 (a few samples of this study predate the infection). Cell type and time point are not known. CDR3 loop: CASSLGDRGAGYTF. Here the CDR3 DNA reads TGTGCCAGCAGCTTGGGGGACAGGGGAGCTGGCTACACCTTC.